The T cell receptor (beta chain) under discussion was sequenced for a study of CD4 T cells in relation to SARS-CoV-2 and coronaviruses. Study-level background: No peptide or an HIV-1 Nef peptide pool served as negative control.

Study conclusions and caveats: In around 67% of donors, memory CD4+ clonotypes crossrecognized SARS-CoV-2 and at least one common cold coronavirus spike.

CD4+ T cells from unexposed donors were obtained before the COVID-19 pandemic (2011-2018). Isolation of CD4+ T cells took place after about 9 days in culture. Testing used SARS-CoV-2 S/N and four cold-coronavirus spikes on unexposed-donor CD4+ T cells, cells permitting. The data were produced by immunoSEQ multiplex PCR, yet TCRdb's version contains in-frame clones alone and is incomplete. The sample holds about 25,000 clones, approximately 80% seen once. The CDR3 covers 14 residues. CDR1 and CDR2 from the germline V gene are SGHRS and YFSETQ. Trimming took 0 bases from V and 9 from J, leaving 13 bases between them. This clone was seen a single time. Its antigen is currently unknown.

The sample comprised CD4+ T cells from PBMCs, cultured in vitro. The source is a human donor in good health. This chain connects TRBV5-1 to TRBJ2-1, with D unclear. In nucleotides, the CDR3 is TGCGCCAGCAGCTTGGTTAGGGCAGACGGTGAGCAGTTCTTC. Translating gives CASSLVRADGEQFF.